Listed below are T cell receptor beta chains from one sample, sequenced in a study of long-term antiretroviral therapy in people with HIV. TCRdb's copy holds only in-frame clones and misses some; the assay was immunoSEQ multiplex PCR. The sample lists some 20,000 clones, roughly 72% occurring once. Sequencing was performed on unsorted PBMCs, taken 2.2 years after starting antiretroviral therapy. The receptors were gathered from a man between 45 and 60 years old with HIV. CDR3s include the opening cysteine and the closing phenylalanine or tryptophan.

CDR3: CASRRTSSLYNSPLHF; J: TRBJ1-6; V: TRBV5-5
CDR3: CASSLTPPNTGELFF; J: TRBJ2-2; V: TRBV7-2
CDR3: CSGYGDHGDYGYTF; J: TRBJ1-2; V: TRBV29-1
CDR3: CASSIASGGSYTGELFF; J: TRBJ2-2; V: TRBV19
CDR3: CASSASTDTQYF; J: TRBJ2-3; V: TRBV9
CDR3: CASSLARSEQYF; J: TRBJ2-7; V: TRBV5-1
CDR3: CASSYTGGESYEQYF; J: TRBJ2-7; V: TRBV6-5
CDR3: CASSQITVLTATNEKLFF; J: TRBJ1-4; V: TRBV14
CDR3: CASSSSSSYGYTF; J: TRBJ1-2; V: TRBV7-2
CDR3: CASSFTRARDTEAFF; J: TRBJ1-1; V: TRBV5-1
CDR3: CASSPGGRGGPGLTGGYTF; J: TRBJ1-2; V: TRBV28
CDR3: CASSSTGLAGAGNTGELFF; J: TRBJ2-2; V: TRBV5-1
CDR3: CASSTGPGSYGYTF; J: TRBJ1-2; V: TRBV27
CDR3: CASSSSYEQYF; J: TRBJ2-7; V: TRBV27
CDR3: CASSPGTHNEQFF; J: TRBJ2-1; V: TRBV14
CDR3: CASSPPERRNTEAFF; J: TRBJ1-1; V: TRBV18
CDR3: CASSQLGTRGNEQFF; J: TRBJ2-1; V: TRBV4-3
CDR3: CASSQGTSGANTGELFF; J: TRBJ2-2; V: TRBV4-3
CDR3: CASSPPTGPELFF; J: TRBJ2-2; V: TRBV27
CDR3: CASSYAIAEETQYF; J: TRBJ2-5; V: TRBV6-5
CDR3: CASSLWTGGNTGELFF; J: TRBJ2-2; V: TRBV28
CDR3: CASSSRQGSYNEQFF; J: TRBJ2-1; V: TRBV9
CDR3: CASSSQYRDRGHGYTF; J: TRBJ1-2; V: TRBV6-5
CDR3: CASSRTSGGVETQYF; J: TRBJ2-5; V: TRBV28
CDR3: CASSQTPTQGAGEQYF; J: TRBJ2-7; V: TRBV4-2
CDR3: CASSVAAALSYEQYF; J: TRBJ2-7; V: TRBV9
CDR3: CASSLGPLGDNQPQHF; J: TRBJ1-5; V: TRBV5-5
CDR3: CASSLGGGAIDNEQFF; J: TRBJ2-1; V: TRBV5-1
CDR3: CASSVPEGTSNQPQHF; J: TRBJ1-5; V: TRBV2
CDR3: CASGVNQPQHF; J: TRBJ1-5; V: TRBV2
CDR3: CASSSTGTVNTEAFF; J: TRBJ1-1; V: TRBV27
CDR3: CASSPPTSGSKTQYF; J: TRBJ2-5; V: TRBV7-9
CDR3: CASSSRQGRNSPLHF; J: TRBJ1-6; V: TRBV7-2